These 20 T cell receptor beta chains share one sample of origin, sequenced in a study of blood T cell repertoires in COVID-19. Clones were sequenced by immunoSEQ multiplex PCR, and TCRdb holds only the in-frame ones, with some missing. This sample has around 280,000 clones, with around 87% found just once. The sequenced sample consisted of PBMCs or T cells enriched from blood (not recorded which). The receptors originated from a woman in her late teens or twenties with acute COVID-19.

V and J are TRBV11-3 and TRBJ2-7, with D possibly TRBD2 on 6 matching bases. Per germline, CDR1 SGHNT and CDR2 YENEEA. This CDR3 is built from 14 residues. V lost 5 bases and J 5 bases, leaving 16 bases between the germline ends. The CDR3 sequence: CASSAGTPADEQYF. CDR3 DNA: TGTGCCAGCAGCGCCGGGACTCCTGCTGACGAGCAGTACTTC.

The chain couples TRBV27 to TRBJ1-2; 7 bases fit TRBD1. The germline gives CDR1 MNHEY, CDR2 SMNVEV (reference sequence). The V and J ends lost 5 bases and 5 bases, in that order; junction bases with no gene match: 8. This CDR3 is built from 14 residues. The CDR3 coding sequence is TGTGCCAGCAGTACTCAGGGGGTTGGGTATGGCTACACCTTC. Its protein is CASSTQGVGYGYTF.

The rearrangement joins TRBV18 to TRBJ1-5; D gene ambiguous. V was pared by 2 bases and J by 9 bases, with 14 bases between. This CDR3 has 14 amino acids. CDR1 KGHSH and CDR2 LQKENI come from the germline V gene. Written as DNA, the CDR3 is TGTGCCAGCTCACCAACCGCGGAGGTTCCGCCCCAGCATTTT. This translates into CASSPTAEVPPQHF. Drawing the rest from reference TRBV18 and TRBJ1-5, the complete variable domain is NAGVMQNPRHLVRRRGQEARLRCSPMKGHSHVYWYRQLPEEGLKFMVYLQKENIIDESGMPKERFSAEFPKEGPSILRIQQVVRGDSAAYFCASSPTAEVPPQHFGDGTRLSIL.

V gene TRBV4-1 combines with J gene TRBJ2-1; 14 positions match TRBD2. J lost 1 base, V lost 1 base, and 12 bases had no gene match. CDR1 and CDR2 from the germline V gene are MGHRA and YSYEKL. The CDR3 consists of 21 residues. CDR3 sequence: CASSQGAGTSGRSGSYNEQFF. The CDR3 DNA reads TGCGCCAGCAGCCAAGGGGCCGGGACTAGCGGGAGATCTGGGTCCTACAATGAGCAGTTCTTC.

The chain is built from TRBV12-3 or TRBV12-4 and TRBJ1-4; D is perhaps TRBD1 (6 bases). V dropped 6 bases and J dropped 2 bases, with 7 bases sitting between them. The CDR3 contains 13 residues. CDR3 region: CASRTGTNEKLFF. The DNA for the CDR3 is TGTGCCAGCAGAACAGGGACTAATGAAAAACTGTTTTTT.

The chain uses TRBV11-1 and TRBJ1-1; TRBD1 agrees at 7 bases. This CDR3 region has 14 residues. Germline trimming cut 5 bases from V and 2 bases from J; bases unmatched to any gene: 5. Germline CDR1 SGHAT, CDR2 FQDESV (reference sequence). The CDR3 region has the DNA TGTGCCAGCAGCAGGGGACAGTATAACACTGAAGCTTTCTTT. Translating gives CASSRGQYNTEAFF.

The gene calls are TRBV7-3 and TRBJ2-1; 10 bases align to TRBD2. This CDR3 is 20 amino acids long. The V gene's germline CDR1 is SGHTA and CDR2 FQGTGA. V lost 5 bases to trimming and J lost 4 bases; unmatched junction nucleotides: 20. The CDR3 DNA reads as TGTGCCAGCAGCCCTGGCCCTAGCGGGAGCATGCGTTCCTTTTACAATGAGCAGTTCTTC. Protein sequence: CASSPGPSGSMRSFYNEQFF.

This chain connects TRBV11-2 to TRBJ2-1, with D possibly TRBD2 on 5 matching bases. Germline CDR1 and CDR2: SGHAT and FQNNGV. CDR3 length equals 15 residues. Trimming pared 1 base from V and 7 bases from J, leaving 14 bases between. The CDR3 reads CASSLAAAPENEQFF. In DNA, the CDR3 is TGTGCCAGCAGCTTAGCAGCGGCCCCCGAGAATGAGCAGTTCTTC. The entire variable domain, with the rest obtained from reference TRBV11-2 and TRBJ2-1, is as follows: EAGVAQSPRYKIIEKRQSVAFWCNPISGHATLYWYQQILGQGPKLLIQFQNNGVVDDSQLPKDRFSAERLKGVDSTLKIQPAKLEDSAVYLCASSLAAAPENEQFFGPGTRLTVL.

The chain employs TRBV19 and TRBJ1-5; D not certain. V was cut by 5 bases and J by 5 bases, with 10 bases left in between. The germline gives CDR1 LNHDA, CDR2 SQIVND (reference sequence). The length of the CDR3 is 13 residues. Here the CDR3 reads CASSVGFDQPQHF. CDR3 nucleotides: TGTGCCAGTAGTGTCGGGTTCGATCAGCCCCAGCATTTT.

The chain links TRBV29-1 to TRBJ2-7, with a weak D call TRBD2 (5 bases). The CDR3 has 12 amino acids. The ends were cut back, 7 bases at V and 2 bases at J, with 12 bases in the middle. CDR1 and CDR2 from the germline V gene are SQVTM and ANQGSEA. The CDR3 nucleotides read TGCAGCGCTGCGGGCTCGACCTACGAGCAGTACTTC. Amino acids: CSAAGSTYEQYF.

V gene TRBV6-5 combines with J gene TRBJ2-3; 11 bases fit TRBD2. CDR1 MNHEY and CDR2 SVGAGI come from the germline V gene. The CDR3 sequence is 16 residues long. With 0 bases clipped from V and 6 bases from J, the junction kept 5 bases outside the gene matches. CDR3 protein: CASSYSALAGGDTQYF. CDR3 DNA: TGTGCCAGCAGTTACTCCGCCCTAGCGGGAGGTGATACGCAGTATTTT.

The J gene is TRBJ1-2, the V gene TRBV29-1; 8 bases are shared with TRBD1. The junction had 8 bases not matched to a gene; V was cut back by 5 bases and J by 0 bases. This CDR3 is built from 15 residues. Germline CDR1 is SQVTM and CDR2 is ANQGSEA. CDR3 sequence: CSVRDTGGSNYGYTF. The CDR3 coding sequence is TGCAGCGTTCGGGACACAGGGGGGTCTAACTATGGCTACACCTTC. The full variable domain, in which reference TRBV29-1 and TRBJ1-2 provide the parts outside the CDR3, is SAVISQKPSRDICQRGTSLTIQCQVDSQVTMMFWYRQQPGQSLTLIATANQGSEATYESGFVIDKFPISRPNLTFSTLTVSNMSPEDSSIYLCSVRDTGGSNYGYTFGSGTRLTVV.

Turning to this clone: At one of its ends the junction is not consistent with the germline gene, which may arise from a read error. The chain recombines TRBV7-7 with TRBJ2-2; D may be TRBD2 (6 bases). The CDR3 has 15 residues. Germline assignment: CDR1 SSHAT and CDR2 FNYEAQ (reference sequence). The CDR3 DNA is TGTGCTAGCAGCTTACCTAGCGCGAACACCGGGGAGCTGTTTTTT. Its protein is CASSLPSANTGELFF.

In DNA form, the CDR3 reads TGTGCCAGCTCACCGAACGGGGATACGCAGTATTTT. As protein: CASSPNGDTQYF. J is TRBJ2-3 and V is TRBV18; no firm D call. V lost 3 bases, J lost 6 bases, and 7 bases lay in between. Germline CDR1 KGHSH, CDR2 LQKENI. The CDR3 length is 12 residues.

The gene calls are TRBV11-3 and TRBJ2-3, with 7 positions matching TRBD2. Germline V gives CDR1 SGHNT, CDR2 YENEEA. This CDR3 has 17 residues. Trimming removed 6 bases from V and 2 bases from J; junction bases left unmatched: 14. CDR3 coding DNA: TGTGCCAGCAGTCACGGGTCCACTAGCGTAGACACAGATACGCAGTATTTT. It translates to CASSHGSTSVDTDTQYF.

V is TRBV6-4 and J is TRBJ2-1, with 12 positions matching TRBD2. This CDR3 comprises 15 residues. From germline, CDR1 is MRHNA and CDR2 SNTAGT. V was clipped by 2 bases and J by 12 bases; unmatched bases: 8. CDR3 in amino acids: CASSDATSGSLRQFF. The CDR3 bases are TGTGCCAGCAGTGACGCGACTAGCGGGAGTTTAAGGCAGTTCTTC.

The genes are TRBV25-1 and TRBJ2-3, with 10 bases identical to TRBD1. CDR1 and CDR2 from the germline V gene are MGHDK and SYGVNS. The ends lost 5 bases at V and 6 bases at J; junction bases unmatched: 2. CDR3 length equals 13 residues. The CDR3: CASSRQGADTQYF. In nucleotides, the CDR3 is TGTGCCAGCAGTCGACAGGGGGCCGATACGCAGTATTTT.

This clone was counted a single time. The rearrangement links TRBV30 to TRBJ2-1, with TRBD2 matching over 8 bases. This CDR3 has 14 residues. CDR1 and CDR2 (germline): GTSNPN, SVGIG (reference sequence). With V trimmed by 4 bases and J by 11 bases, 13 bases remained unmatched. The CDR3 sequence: CAWILREGGLKQFF. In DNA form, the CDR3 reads TGTGCCTGGATTCTCCGGGAGGGTGGGTTAAAGCAGTTCTTC. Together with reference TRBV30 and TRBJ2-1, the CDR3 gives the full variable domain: SQTIHQWPATLVQPVGSPLSLECTVEGTSNPNLYWYRQAAGRGLQLLFYSVGIGQISSEVPQNLSASRPQDRQFILSSKKLLLSDSGFYLCAWILREGGLKQFFGPGTRLTVL.

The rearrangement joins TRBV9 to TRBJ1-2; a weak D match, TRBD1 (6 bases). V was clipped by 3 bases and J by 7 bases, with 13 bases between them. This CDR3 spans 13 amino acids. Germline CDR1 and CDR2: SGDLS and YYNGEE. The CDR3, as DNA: TGTGCCAGCAGCGCTCAAATAGGGGGTGGCTACACCTTC. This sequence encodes CASSAQIGGGYTF.

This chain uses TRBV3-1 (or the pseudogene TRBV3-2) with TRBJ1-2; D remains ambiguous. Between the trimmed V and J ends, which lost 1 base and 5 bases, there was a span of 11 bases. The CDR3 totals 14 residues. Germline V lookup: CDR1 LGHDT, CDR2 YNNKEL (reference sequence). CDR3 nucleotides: TGTGCCAGCAGCCAAGGAGGGCTGGAATATGGCTACACCTTC. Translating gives CASSQGGLEYGYTF.